The subject of this entry is one TCR beta chain. TCRdb keeps only in-frame clones here, not all; method: immunoSEQ multiplex PCR. The sample comprises about 70,000 clones, just under 95% of which are singletons, and 0.39% rests with the top ten. This entry belongs to a study of technical replicates of blood from a few donors. Trimming took 8 bases from V and 6 from J; bases not matched to a gene: 9. The germline V gene has CDR1 MNHNS and CDR2 SASEGT. The CDR3 is 14 amino acids. This TCR came from a human donor in good health. The V and J genes are TRBV6-1 and TRBJ1-2, with TRBD1 matching 10 bases. The sequencing input was T cells isolated from PBMCs. DNA for the CDR3: TGTGCCAGCCCTCCGGGACAGGGGATGGATGGCTACACCTTC. Its protein product is CASPPGQGMDGYTF.